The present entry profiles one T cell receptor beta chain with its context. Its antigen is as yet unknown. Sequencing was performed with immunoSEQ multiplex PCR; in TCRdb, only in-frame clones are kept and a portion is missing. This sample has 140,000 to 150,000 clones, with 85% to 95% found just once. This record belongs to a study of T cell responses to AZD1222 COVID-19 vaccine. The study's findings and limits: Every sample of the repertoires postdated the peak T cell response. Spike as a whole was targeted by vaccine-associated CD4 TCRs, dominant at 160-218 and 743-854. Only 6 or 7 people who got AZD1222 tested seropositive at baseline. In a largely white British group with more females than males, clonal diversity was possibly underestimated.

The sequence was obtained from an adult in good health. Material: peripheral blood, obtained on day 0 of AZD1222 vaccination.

The CDR3 loop is CASTAYNEQFF. The CDR3 bases are TGTGCCAGCACAGCGTACAATGAGCAGTTCTTC. This sequence joins TRBV2 and TRBJ2-1, with unresolved D. Germline V gene data show CDR1 as SNHLY and CDR2 as FYNNEI. This CDR3 has 11 residues. The V and J ends lost 7 bases and 4 bases respectively, with 5 bases between them.